This T cell receptor beta chain stems from a study of blood T cell repertoires in COVID-19. For the study at large: The samples span acute and convalescent COVID-19 from the United States, Italy and Spain. T cells, B-cell-depleted T cells, or PBMCs supplied cDNA or gDNA.

Sequencing was performed with immunoSEQ multiplex PCR; in TCRdb, only in-frame clones are kept and a portion is missing. The sample records 300,000 to 400,000 clones, around 87% being singletons. Enrolled during active infection, Seattle patients were then followed longitudinally. The CDR3 has 16 amino acids. Germline values: CDR1 SGHAT, CDR2 FQNNGV. With V trimmed by 0 bases and J by 6 bases, 6 bases remained unmatched. The chain employs TRBV11-2 and TRBJ2-1; 9 bases fit TRBD2. Sequencing used peripheral blood. The sequence was obtained from a woman between 50 and 59 years old with COVID-19, enrolled during active disease. The CDR3 sequence is CASSLDRGGRVNEQFF. The DNA of the CDR3 is TGTGCCAGCAGCTTAGATCGGGGCGGGAGGGTCAATGAGCAGTTCTTC. Full variable domain (rest looked up from reference TRBV11-2 and TRBJ2-1): EAGVAQSPRYKIIEKRQSVAFWCNPISGHATLYWYQQILGQGPKLLIQFQNNGVVDDSQLPKDRFSAERLKGVDSTLKIQPAKLEDSAVYLCASSLDRGGRVNEQFFGPGTRLTVL.